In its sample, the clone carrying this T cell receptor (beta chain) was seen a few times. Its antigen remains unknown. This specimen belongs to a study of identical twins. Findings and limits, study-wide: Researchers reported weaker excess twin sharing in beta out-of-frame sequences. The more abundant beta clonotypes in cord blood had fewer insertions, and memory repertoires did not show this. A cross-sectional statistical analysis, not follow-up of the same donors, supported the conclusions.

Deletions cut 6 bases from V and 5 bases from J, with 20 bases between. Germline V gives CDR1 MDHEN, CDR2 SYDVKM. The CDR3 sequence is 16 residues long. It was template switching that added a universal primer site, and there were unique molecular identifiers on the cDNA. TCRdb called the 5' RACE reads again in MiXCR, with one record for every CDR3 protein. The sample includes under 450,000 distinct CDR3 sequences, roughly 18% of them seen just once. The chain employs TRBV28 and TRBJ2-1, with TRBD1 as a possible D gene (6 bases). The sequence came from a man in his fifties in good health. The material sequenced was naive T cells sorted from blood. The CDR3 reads CASSVIEGHYNNEQFF. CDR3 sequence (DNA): TGTGCCAGCAGCGTCATAGAGGGACACTACAACAATGAGCAGTTCTTC. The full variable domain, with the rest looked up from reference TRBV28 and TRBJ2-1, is DVKVTQSSRYLVKRTGEKVFLECVQDMDHENMFWYRQDPGLGLRLIYFSYDVKMKEKGDIPEGYSVSREKKERFSLILESASTNQTSMYLCASSVIEGHYNNEQFFGPGTRLTVL.